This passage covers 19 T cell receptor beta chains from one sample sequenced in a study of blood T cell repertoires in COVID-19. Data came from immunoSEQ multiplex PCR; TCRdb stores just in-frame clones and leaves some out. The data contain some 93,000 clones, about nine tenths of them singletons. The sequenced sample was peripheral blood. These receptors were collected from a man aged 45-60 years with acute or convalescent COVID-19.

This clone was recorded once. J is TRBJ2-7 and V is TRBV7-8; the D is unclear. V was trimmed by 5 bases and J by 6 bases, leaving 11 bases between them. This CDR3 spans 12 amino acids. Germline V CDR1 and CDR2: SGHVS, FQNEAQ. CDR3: CASSLNEVEQYF. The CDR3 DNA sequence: TGTGCCAGCAGCCTCAACGAGGTCGAGCAGTACTTC.

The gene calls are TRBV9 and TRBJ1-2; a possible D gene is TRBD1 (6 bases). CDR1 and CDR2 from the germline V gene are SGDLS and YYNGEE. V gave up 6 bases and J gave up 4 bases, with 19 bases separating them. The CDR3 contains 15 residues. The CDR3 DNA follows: TGTGCCAGCACCCGAGGACAGTCCAGGGGCTATGGCTACACCTTC. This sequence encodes CASTRGQSRGYGYTF.

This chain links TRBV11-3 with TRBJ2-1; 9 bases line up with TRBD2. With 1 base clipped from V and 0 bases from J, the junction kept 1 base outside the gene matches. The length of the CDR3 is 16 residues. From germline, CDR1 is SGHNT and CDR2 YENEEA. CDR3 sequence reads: CASSLVAGASYNEQFF. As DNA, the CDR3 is TGTGCCAGCAGCTTAGTAGCGGGAGCCTCCTACAATGAGCAGTTCTTC.

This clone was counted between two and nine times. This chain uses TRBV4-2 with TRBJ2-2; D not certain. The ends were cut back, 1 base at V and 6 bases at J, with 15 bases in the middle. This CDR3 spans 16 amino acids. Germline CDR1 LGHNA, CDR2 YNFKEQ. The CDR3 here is CASSQARGVGAGELFF. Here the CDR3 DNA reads TGTGCCAGCAGCCAAGCCCGAGGTGTGGGTGCCGGGGAGCTGTTTTTT.

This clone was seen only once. The CDR3 sequence: CASNVGGSGVNEQFF. CDR3 nucleotides: TGTGCCAGCAACGTAGGAGGGTCGGGGGTAAATGAGCAGTTCTTC. The chain links TRBV13 to TRBJ2-1; D might be TRBD2 (6 bases). V lost 7 bases, J lost 7 bases, and 20 bases lay in between. The CDR3 is 15 residues long. The germline CDR1 and CDR2 sequences are PRHDT and FYEKMQ (reference sequence).

The chain's CDR3 is CASSDRGTSEQYF. The DNA for the CDR3 is TGCGCCAGCAGTGACAGGGGAACCTCCGAGCAGTACTTC. V and J are TRBV5-1 and TRBJ2-7; TRBD1 matches 8 bases. From germline, CDR1 is SGHRS and CDR2 YFSETQ. This CDR3 region has 13 residues. V trimming: 5 bases; J trimming: 6 bases; junction bases outside the gene matches: 7.

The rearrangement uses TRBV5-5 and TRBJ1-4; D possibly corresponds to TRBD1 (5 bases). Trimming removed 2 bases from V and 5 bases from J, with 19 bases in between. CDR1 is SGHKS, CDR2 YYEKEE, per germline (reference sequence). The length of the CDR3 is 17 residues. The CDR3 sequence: CASSFRYPGGQNEKLFF. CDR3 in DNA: TGTGCCAGCAGCTTTCGATATCCGGGCGGACAAAATGAAAAACTGTTTTTT.

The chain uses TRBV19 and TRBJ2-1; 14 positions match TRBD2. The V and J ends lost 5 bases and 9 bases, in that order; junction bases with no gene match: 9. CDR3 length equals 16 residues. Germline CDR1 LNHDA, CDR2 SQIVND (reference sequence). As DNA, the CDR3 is TGTGCCAGTAGTCCAATGACTAGCGGGAGGGCCACTGAGCAGTTCTTC. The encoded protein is CASSPMTSGRATEQFF.

CDR3 protein: CASGLTLAGANTGELFF. The CDR3 bases are TGTGCTAGTGGTTTGACCCTAGCGGGAGCGAACACCGGGGAGCTGTTTTTT. The rearrangement joins TRBV12-5 to TRBJ2-2, with 10 bases identical to TRBD2. Germline CDR1 and CDR2: LGHNT and FRNRAP. CDR3 length: 17 amino acids. V shed 2 bases, J shed 0 bases, and the junction held 3 bases outside the gene matches.

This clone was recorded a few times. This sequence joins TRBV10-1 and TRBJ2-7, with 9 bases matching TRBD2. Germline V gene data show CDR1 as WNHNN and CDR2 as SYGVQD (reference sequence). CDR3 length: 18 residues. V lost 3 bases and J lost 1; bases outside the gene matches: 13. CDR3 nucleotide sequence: TGCGCCAGCAGTGAAGGTACCGGACTAGCGAGCGCTTCCTACGAGCAGTACTTC. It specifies CASSEGTGLASASYEQYF.

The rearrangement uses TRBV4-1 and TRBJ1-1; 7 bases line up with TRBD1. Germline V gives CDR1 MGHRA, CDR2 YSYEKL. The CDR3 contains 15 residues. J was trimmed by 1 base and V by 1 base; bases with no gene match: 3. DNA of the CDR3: TGCGCCAGCAGCCAAGTAGACAGGGAGAACACTGAAGCTTTCTTT. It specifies CASSQVDRENTEAFF.

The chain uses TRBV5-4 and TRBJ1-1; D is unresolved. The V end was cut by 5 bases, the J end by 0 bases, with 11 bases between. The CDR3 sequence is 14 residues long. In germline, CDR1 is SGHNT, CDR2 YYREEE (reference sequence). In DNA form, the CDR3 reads TGTGCCAGCAGTCTTGAGGGCCTGAACACTGAAGCTTTCTTT. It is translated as CASSLEGLNTEAFF.

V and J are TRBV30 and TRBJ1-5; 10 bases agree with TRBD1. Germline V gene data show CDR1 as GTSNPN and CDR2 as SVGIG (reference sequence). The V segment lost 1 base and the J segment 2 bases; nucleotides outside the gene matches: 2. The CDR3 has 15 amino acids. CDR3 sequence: CAWSAGQGGNQPQHF. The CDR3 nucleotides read TGTGCCTGGAGTGCCGGACAGGGGGGCAATCAGCCCCAGCATTTT.

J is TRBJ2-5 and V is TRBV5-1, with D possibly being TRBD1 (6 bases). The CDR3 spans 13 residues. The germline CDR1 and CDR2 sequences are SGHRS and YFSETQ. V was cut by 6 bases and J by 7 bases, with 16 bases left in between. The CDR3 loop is CASIEDSPGTQYF. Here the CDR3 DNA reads TGCGCCAGCATCGAGGACAGCCCTGGGACCCAGTACTTC.

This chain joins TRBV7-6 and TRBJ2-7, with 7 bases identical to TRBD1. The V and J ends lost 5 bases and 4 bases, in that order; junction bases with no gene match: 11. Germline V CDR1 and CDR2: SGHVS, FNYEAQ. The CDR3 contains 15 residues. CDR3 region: CASSPGDSSGYEQYF. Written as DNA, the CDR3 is TGTGCCAGCAGCCCTGGGGACAGTTCGGGGTACGAGCAGTACTTC.

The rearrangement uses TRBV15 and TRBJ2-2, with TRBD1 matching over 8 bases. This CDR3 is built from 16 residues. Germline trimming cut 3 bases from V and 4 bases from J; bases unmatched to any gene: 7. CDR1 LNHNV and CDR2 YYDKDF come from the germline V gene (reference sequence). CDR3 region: CATSSPQGAGTGELFF. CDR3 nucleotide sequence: TGTGCCACCAGCAGTCCTCAGGGGGCGGGCACCGGGGAGCTGTTTTTT. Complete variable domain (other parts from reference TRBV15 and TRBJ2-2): DAMVIQNPRYQVTQFGKPVTLSCSQTLNHNVMYWYQQKSSQAPKLLFHYYDKDFNNEADTPDNFQSRRPNTSFCFLDIRSPGLGDTAMYLCATSSPQGAGTGELFFGEGSRLTVL.

CDR3 residues: CASSIGGQGSQPQHF. As DNA, the CDR3 is TGTGCCAGTAGTATAGGGGGACAGGGTAGTCAGCCCCAGCATTTT. V is TRBV19 and J is TRBJ1-5; TRBD1 agrees at 9 bases. Unmatched junction bases numbered 4, after V lost 1 base and J lost 6 bases. The CDR3 totals 15 residues. Germline values: CDR1 LNHDA, CDR2 SQIVND (reference sequence). Looking up the rest from reference TRBV19 and TRBJ1-5 gives the full variable domain: DGGITQSPKYLFRKEGQNVTLSCEQNLNHDAMYWYRQDPGQGLRLIYYSQIVNDFQKGDIAEGYSVSREKKESFPLTVTSAQKNPTAFYLCASSIGGQGSQPQHFGDGTRLSIL.

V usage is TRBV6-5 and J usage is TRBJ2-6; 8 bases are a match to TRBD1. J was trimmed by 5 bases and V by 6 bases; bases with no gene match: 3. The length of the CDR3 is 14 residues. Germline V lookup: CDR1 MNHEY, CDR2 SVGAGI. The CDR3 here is CASRGTGRANVLTF. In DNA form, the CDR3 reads TGTGCCAGCAGAGGGACAGGTCGGGCCAACGTCCTGACTTTC.

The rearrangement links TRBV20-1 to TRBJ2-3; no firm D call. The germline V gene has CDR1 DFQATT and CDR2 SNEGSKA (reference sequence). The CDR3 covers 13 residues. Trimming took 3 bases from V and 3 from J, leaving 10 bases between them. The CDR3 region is CSASLAATDTQYF. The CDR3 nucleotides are TGCAGTGCTAGTTTAGCAGCGACAGATACGCAGTATTTT.